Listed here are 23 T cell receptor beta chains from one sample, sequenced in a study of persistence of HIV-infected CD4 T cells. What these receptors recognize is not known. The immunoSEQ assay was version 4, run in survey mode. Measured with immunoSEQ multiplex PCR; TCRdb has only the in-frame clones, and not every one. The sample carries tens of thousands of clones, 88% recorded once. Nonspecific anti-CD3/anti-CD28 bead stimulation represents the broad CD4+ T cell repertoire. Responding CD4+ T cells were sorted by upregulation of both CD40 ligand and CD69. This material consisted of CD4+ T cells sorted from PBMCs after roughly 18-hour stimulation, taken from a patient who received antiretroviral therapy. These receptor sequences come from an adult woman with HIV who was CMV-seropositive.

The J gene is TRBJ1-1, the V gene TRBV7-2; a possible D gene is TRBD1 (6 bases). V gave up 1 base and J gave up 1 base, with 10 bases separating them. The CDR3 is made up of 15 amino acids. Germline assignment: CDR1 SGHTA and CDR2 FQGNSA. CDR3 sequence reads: CASSLVSDRNTEAFF. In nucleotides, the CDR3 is TGTGCCAGCAGCTTAGTCTCGGACAGGAACACTGAAGCTTTCTTT. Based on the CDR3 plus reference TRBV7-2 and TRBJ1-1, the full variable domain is GAGVSQSPSNKVTEKGKDVELRCDPISGHTALYWYRQSLGQGLEFLIYFQGNSAPDKSGLPSDRFSAERTGGSVSTLTIQRTQQEDSAVYLCASSLVSDRNTEAFFGQGTRLTVV.

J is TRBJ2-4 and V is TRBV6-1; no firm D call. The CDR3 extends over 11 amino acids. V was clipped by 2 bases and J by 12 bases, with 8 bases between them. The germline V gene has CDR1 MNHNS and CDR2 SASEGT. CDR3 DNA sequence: TGTGCCAGCAGTGAATATCGGACTCAGTACTTC. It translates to CASSEYRTQYF.

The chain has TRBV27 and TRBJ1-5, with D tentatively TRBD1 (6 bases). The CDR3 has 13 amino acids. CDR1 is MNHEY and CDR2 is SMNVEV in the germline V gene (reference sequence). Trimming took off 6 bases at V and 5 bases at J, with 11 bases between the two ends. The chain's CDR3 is CASRGGGYQPQHF. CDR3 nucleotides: TGTGCCAGCAGAGGTGGGGGCTATCAGCCCCAGCATTTT.

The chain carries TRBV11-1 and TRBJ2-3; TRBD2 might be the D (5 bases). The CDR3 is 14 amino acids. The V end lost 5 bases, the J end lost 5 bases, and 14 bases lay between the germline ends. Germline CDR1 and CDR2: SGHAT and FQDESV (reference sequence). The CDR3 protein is CASSPGPAGDTQYF. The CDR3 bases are TGTGCCAGCAGCCCCGGGCCTGCGGGAGATACGCAGTATTTT.

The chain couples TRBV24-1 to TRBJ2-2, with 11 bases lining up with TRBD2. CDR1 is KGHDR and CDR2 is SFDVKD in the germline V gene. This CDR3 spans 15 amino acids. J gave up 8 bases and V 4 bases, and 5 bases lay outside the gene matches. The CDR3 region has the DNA TGTGCCACCAGTGACCCTAGCGGGGGGCCGGGGGAGCTGTTTTTT. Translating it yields CATSDPSGGPGELFF.

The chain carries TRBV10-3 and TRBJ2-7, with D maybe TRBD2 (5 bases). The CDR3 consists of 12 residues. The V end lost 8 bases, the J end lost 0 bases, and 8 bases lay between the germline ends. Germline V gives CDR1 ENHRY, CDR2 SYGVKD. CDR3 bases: TGTGCCATCGGGGAGAGCTCCTACGAGCAGTACGTC. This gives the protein CAIGESSYEQYV.

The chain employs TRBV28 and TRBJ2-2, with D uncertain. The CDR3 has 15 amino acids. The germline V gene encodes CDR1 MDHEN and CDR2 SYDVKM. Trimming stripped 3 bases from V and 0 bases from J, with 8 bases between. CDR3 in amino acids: CASSFLGANTGELFF. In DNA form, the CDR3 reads TGTGCCAGCAGTTTTCTTGGCGCGAACACCGGGGAGCTGTTTTTT.

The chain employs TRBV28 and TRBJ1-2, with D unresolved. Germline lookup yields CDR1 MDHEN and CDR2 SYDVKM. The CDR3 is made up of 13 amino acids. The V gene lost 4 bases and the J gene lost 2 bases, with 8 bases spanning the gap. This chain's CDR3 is CASSSIQNYGYTF. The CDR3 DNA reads TGTGCCAGCAGTTCGATACAGAACTATGGCTACACCTTC.

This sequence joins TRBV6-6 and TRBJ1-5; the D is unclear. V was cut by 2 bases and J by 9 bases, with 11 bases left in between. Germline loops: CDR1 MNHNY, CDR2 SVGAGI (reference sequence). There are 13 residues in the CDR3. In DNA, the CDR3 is TGTGCCAGCAGTTACAGGGCTAGGTCGCCCCAGCATTTT. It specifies CASSYRARSPQHF.

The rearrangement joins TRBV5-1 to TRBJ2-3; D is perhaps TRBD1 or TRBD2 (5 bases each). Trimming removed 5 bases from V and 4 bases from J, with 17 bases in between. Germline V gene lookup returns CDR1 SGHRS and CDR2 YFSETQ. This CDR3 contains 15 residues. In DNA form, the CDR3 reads TGCGCCAGCAGAGAAGGATCGAGGGACCCAGATACGCAGTATTTT. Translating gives CASREGSRDPDTQYF.

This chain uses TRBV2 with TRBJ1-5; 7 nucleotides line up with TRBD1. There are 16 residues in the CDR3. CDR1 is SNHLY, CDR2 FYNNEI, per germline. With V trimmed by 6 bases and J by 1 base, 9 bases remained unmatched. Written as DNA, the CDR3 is TGTGCCAGCAGAAGCGACAGGGCGGGGAGCAATCAGCCCCAGCATTTT. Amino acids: CASRSDRAGSNQPQHF.

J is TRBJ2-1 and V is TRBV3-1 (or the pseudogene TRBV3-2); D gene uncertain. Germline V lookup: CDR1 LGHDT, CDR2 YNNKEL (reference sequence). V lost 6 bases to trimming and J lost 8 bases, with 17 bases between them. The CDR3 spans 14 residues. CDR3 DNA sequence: TGTGCCAGCAGACAAAAACCGGATCGCGATGAGCAGTTCTTC. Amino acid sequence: CASRQKPDRDEQFF.

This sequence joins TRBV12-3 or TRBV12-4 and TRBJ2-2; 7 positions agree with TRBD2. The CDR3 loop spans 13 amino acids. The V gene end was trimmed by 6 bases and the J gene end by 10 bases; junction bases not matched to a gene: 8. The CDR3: CASRLSGPKELFF. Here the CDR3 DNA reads TGTGCCAGCAGACTTAGCGGGCCTAAGGAGCTGTTTTTT.

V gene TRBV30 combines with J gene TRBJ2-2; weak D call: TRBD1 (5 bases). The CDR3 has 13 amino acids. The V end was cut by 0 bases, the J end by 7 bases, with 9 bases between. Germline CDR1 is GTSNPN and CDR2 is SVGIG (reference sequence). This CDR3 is CAWSVLRGGELFF. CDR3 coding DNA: TGTGCCTGGAGTGTACTTAGGGGCGGGGAGCTGTTTTTT.

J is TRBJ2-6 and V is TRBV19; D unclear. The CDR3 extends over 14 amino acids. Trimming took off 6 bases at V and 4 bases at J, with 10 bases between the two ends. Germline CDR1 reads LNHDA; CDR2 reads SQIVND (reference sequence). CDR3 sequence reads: CASRRKTGANVLTF. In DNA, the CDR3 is TGTGCCAGTAGGCGGAAAACCGGGGCCAACGTCCTGACTTTC.

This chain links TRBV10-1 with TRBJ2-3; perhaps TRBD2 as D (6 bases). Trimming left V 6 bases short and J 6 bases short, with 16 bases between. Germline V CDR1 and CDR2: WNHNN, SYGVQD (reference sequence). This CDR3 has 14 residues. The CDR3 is CASSAGGVMDTQYF. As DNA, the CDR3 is TGCGCCAGCAGCGCCGGGGGAGTTATGGATACGCAGTATTTT.

CDR3 amino acids: CASTRAGTDTGELFF. CDR3 nucleotide sequence: TGCGCCAGCACGCGGGCCGGGACAGACACCGGGGAGCTGTTTTTT. The chain employs TRBV5-1 and TRBJ2-2, with 7 bases identical to TRBD1. The trim removed 6 bases at V and 3 bases at J, leaving 8 bases unmatched. This CDR3 is 15 amino acids long. Germline V lookup: CDR1 SGHRS, CDR2 YFSETQ.

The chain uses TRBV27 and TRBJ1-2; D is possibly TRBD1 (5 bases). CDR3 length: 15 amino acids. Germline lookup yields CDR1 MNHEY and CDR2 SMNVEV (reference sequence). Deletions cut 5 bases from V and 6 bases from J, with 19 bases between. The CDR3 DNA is TGTGCCAGCAGTGCCTCGGCAGGGTGGTTACATGGCTACACCTTC. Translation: CASSASAGWLHGYTF.

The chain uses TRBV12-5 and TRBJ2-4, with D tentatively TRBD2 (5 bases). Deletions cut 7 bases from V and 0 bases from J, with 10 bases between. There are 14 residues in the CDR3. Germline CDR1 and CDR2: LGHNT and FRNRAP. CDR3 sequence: CASALGLAKNIQYF. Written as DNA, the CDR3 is TGTGCTAGTGCCCTAGGACTAGCCAAAAACATTCAGTACTTC. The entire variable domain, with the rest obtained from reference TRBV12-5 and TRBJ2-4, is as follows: DARVTQTPRHKVTEMGQEVTMRCQPILGHNTVFWYRQTMMQGLELLAYFRNRAPLDDSGMPKDRFSAEMPDATLATLKIQPSEPRDSAVYFCASALGLAKNIQYFGAGTRLSVL.

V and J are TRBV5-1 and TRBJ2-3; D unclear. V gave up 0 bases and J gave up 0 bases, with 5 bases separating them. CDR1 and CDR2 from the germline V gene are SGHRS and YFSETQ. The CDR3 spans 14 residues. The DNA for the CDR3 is TGCGCCAGCAGCTTGGTACAGAGCACAGATACGCAGTATTTT. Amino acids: CASSLVQSTDTQYF.

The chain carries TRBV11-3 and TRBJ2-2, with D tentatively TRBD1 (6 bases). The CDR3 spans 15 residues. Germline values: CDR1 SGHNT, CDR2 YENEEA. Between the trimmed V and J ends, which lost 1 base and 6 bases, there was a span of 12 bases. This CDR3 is CASSLGVQGAGELFF. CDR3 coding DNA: TGTGCCAGCAGCTTAGGTGTACAGGGCGCCGGGGAGCTGTTTTTT.

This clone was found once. DNA of the CDR3: TGTGCCAGCAGCCCCCCGGGGGCGGATGGCTACACCTTC. This sequence encodes CASSPPGADGYTF. The J gene is TRBJ1-2, the V gene TRBV3-1 (or the pseudogene TRBV3-2); perhaps TRBD1 as D (6 bases). CDR1 is LGHDT, CDR2 YNNKEL, per germline (reference sequence). The V end lost 4 bases, the J end lost 6 bases, and 12 bases lay between the germline ends. The CDR3 runs to 13 residues.

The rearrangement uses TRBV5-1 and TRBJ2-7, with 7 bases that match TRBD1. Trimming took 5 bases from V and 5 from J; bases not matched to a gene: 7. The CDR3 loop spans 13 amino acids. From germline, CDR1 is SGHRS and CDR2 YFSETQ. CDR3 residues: CASSDPGGNEQYF. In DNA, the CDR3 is TGCGCCAGCAGTGACCCAGGGGGTAACGAGCAGTACTTC.